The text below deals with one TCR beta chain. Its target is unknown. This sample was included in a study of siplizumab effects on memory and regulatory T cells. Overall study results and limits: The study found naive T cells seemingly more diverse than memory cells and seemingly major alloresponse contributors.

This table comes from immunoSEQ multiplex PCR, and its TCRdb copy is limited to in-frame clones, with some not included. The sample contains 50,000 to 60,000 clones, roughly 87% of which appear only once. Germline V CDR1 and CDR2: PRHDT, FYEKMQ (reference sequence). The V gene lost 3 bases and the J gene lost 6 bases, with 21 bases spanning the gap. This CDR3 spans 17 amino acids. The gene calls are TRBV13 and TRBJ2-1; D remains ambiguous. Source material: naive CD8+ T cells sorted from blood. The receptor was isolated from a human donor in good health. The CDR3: CASSFVARYVSGNEQFF. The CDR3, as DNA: TGTGCCAGCAGCTTTGTGGCTAGATATGTCTCGGGCAATGAGCAGTTCTTC.